Listed below are T cell receptor beta chains from one sample, sequenced in a study of shared clonotypes between healthy human individuals. The method was immunoSEQ multiplex PCR; TCRdb's version includes in-frame clones alone and lacks a portion of them. This table has about 1 million clones, about 75% appearing once. The sample consisted of memory CD4+ T cells sorted from blood. The receptor source for this set is a man aged 18-30 years in good health. CDR3s include the opening cysteine and the closing phenylalanine or tryptophan. The D gene is left open where the match is weak. Size is stated for part of the rows, as once, few or many counts, or as a class when the clone is expanded.

clone_size	j_call	d_call	v_call	cdr3_aa	cdr3_nt
-	TRBJ1-5	-	TRBV6-1	CASSEVTRQPQHF	TGTGCCAGCAGTGAGGTGACCCGACAGCCCCAGCATTTT
-	TRBJ2-7	-	TRBV19	CASSPRTGLYEQYF	TGTGCCAGTAGTCCCCGAACAGGCCTCTACGAGCAGTACTTC
-	TRBJ2-1	-	TRBV2	CASRTGSGPQFF	TGTGCCAGCAGGACTGGGAGCGGGCCTCAGTTCTTC
-	TRBJ2-7	TRBD1	TRBV6-5	CASSYTYRGPYEQYF	TGTGCCAGCAGTTATACGTACAGGGGGCCCTACGAGCAGTACTTC
-	TRBJ1-6	-	TRBV6-1	CASSEGGGGRTYNSPLHF	TGTGCCAGCAGTGAAGGGGGCGGGGGTAGAACCTATAATTCACCCCTCCACTTT
once	TRBJ2-3	-	TRBV11-2	CASSLDRGTDTQYF	TGTGCCAGCAGCTTAGATAGGGGCACAGATACGCAGTATTTT
-	TRBJ2-2	TRBD2	TRBV13	CASSTSGTSAANTGELFF	TGTGCCAGCAGCACCAGCGGGACTAGCGCCGCGAACACCGGGGAGCTGTTTTTT
-	TRBJ2-1	-	TRBV2	CASSERTQGLEQFF	TGTGCCAGCAGTGAGAGGACCCAGGGTCTAGAGCAGTTCTTC
-	TRBJ1-2	-	TRBV30	CAWNAQLNYYGYTF	TGTGCCTGGAATGCTCAGCTTAACTACTATGGCTACACCTTC
-	TRBJ2-1	TRBD2	TRBV7-2	CASSLGLAGLDEQFF	TGTGCCAGCAGCTTAGGACTAGCGGGATTGGATGAGCAGTTCTTC
-	TRBJ2-7	-	TRBV5-1	CASTATGGYEQYF	TGCGCCAGCACGGCGACAGGAGGCTACGAGCAGTACTTC
-	TRBJ2-3	-	TRBV7-6	CASSLSGLTSTDTQYF	TGTGCCAGCAGCTTATCGGGATTGACTAGCACAGATACGCAGTATTTT
-	TRBJ2-5	-	TRBV7-2	CASSLGGGVQETQYF	TGTGCCAGCAGCTTAGGCGGCGGAGTCCAAGAGACCCAGTACTTC
-	TRBJ2-2	TRBD2	TRBV4-2	CASNAGGAVAGELFF	TGTGCCAGCAACGCCGGGGGGGCGGTCGCCGGGGAGCTGTTTTTT
-	TRBJ1-2	-	TRBV28	CASGVRGYTF	TGTGCCAGCGGGGTAAGGGGCTACACCTTC
-	TRBJ2-7	-	TRBV11-2	CASSLQGQVDEQYF	TGTGCCAGCAGCCTACAGGGCCAGGTCGACGAGCAGTACTTC
-	TRBJ2-2	TRBD1	TRBV5-5	CASSPRDRVNTGELFF	TGTGCCAGCAGCCCCCGGGACAGGGTTAACACCGGGGAGCTGTTTTTT
-	TRBJ2-7	-	TRBV6-1	CASTGAYEQYF	TGTGCCAGCACTGGTGCCTACGAGCAGTACTTC
-	TRBJ1-5	-	TRBV4-3	CASSQDRRQPQHF	TGCGCCAGCAGCCAAGATCGGCGTCAGCCCCAGCATTTT
-	TRBJ1-1	-	TRBV2	CASSEATRASTEAFF	TGTGCCAGCAGTGAAGCGACCAGGGCTAGCACTGAAGCTTTCTTT
-	TRBJ1-5	TRBD1	TRBV19	CASSIGPGQGYSNQPQHF	TGTGCCAGTAGTATAGGACCGGGACAGGGGTATAGCAATCAGCCCCAGCATTTT
-	TRBJ1-2	TRBD1	TRBV27	CASSLRQGVGYTF	TGTGCCAGCAGTCTAAGACAGGGGGTTGGGTACACCTTC
-	TRBJ2-3	-	TRBV6-5	CASRGSGTDTQYF	TGTGCCAGCAGGGGTAGCGGCACAGATACGCAGTATTTT
-	TRBJ2-3	-	TRBV29-1	CSAAPGAGDTQYF	TGCAGCGCCGCCCCCGGGGCGGGAGATACGCAGTATTTT
-	TRBJ2-3	-	TRBV10-2	CASSENSGTQYF	TGCGCCAGCAGTGAGAACAGCGGTACGCAGTATTTT
-	TRBJ2-7	TRBD1	TRBV30	CAWGTVYEQYF	TGTGCCTGGGGGACAGTCTACGAGCAGTACTTC
-	TRBJ1-5	-	TRBV30	CAWSGGTSQPQHF	TGTGCCTGGAGTGGGGGGACGAGTCAGCCCCAGCATTTT
-	TRBJ1-2	-	TRBV10-2	CASSEAVLYNYGYTF	TGCGCCAGCAGTGAGGCCGTCTTATATAACTATGGCTACACCTTC
-	TRBJ1-4	-	TRBV9	CASSVGEINEKLFF	TGTGCCAGCAGCGTAGGTGAGATTAATGAAAAACTGTTTTTT
-	TRBJ1-2	TRBD1	TRBV10-3	CAISEGGQGLGYGYTF	TGTGCCATCAGTGAGGGGGGACAGGGCCTCGGCTATGGCTACACCTTC
-	TRBJ1-4	-	TRBV9	CASSEGGQPNEKLFF	TGTGCCAGCAGCGAGGGTGGACAGCCTAATGAAAAACTGTTTTTT
-	TRBJ1-5	-	TRBV19	CASSTQTNQPQHF	TGTGCCAGTAGTACCCAGACAAATCAGCCCCAGCATTTT
-	TRBJ2-7	TRBD2	TRBV6-5	CASSLDIAGNEQYF	TGTGCCAGCAGTCTCGACATAGCGGGAAACGAGCAGTACTTC
-	TRBJ2-1	TRBD2	TRBV7-9	CASSLSGSWDEQFF	TGTGCCAGCAGCCTAAGCGGGAGTTGGGATGAGCAGTTCTTC
few	TRBJ1-6	-	TRBV5-4	CASSFGGVRDSPLHF	TGTGCCAGCAGCTTCGGGGGGGTGCGCGATTCACCCCTCCACTTT
few	TRBJ2-1	TRBD1	TRBV4-1	CASSQDRGQGKFF	TGCGCCAGCAGCCAAGATAGGGGACAGGGAAAATTCTTC
-	TRBJ2-2	TRBD1	TRBV30	CAWGILQGTGELFF	TGTGCCTGGGGGATTTTACAGGGGACCGGGGAGCTGTTTTTT
-	TRBJ2-3	TRBD2	TRBV5-1	CASSLGMPSGFSDTQYF	TGCGCCAGCAGCTTGGGTATGCCTAGCGGGTTCAGTGATACGCAGTATTTT
-	TRBJ2-2	TRBD1	TRBV4-1	CASSQAGGGNTGELFF	TGCGCCAGCAGCCAAGCAGGGGGCGGGAACACCGGGGAGCTGTTTTTT
-	TRBJ1-1	-	TRBV6-5	CASSYSVLSRAFF	TGTGCCAGCAGTTACTCCGTTCTGTCGAGGGCTTTCTTT
-	TRBJ1-2	TRBD1	TRBV6-5	CASSYDAGTGTGYTF	TGTGCCAGCAGTTACGATGCCGGGACAGGGACGGGCTACACCTTC
-	TRBJ1-1	TRBD1	TRBV6-6	CASTAQGYTEAFF	TGTGCCAGCACTGCACAGGGGTACACTGAAGCTTTCTTT
-	TRBJ2-6	-	TRBV11-3	CASSLSAVGANVLTF	TGTGCCAGCAGCTTATCAGCGGTCGGGGCCAACGTCCTGACTTTC
-	TRBJ2-7	-	TRBV7-2	CASSLAAAGLTYEQYF	TGTGCCAGCAGCTTAGCCGCAGCGGGCCTTACCTACGAGCAGTACTTC
-	TRBJ2-3	-	TRBV9	CASSGTGLASTDTQYF	TGTGCCAGCAGCGGCACGGGACTTGCCAGCACAGATACGCAGTATTTT
-	TRBJ2-5	-	TRBV5-1	CASSLGGQGPGETQYF	TGCGCCAGCAGCTTGGGAGGGCAGGGGCCAGGAGAGACCCAGTACTTC
-	TRBJ2-1	-	TRBV4-1	CASRFGGTSYNEQFF	TGCGCCAGCAGATTTGGGGGGACCAGTTACAATGAGCAGTTCTTC
-	TRBJ2-2	-	TRBV19	CASSTGRRTGELFF	TGTGCCAGTAGTACCGGGAGAAGGACCGGGGAGCTGTTTTTT
-	TRBJ2-7	-	TRBV29-1	CSGRDTLYEQYF	TGCAGCGGACGGGACACGTTATACGAGCAGTACTTC
-	TRBJ2-5	-	TRBV29-1	CSVDTSRETQYF	TGCAGCGTTGATACTAGCCGAGAGACCCAGTACTTC